One and the same sample provided the 19 T cell receptor beta chains below, sequenced in a study of vaccination and CD4 T cells after COVID-19. With the Oncomine TCR Beta short-read assay, DNA from cultured CD4+ T cells was sequenced. TCRdb itself ran the PCR reads through MiXCR, one entry per CDR3 protein. Among 15,000 or so distinct CDR3 sequences, approximately 50% were seen once, and the ten largest hold approximately 12%. Their antigens remain unidentified. The treatment here: approximately 9-day PBMC culture with coronavirus spike peptide pools or control peptides (ViraFEST assay). Sequencing was done on a sample of CD4+ T cells from blood, cultured in vitro. Receptors originate from a human donor who had recovered from COVID-19.

V is TRBV20-1 and J is TRBJ2-7; 10 nucleotides match TRBD2. With 6 bases clipped from V and 4 bases from J, the junction kept 6 bases outside the gene matches. CDR3 length: 13 residues. Looked up from germline, CDR1 is DFQATT and CDR2 is SNEGSKA (reference sequence). The CDR3 DNA reads TGCAGTGCAAAACTAGCGGGACATTACGAGCAGTACTTC. Its translation: CSAKLAGHYEQYF.

The chain couples TRBV20-1 to TRBJ1-6, with 8 bases lining up with TRBD1. In germline, CDR1 is DFQATT, CDR2 SNEGSKA (reference sequence). The CDR3 is made up of 14 amino acids. Unmatched junction bases numbered 5, after V lost 3 bases and J lost 7 bases. CDR3 loop: CSARSRGLNSPLHF. DNA for the CDR3: TGCAGTGCTAGGTCCAGGGGGCTGAATTCACCCCTCCACTTT.

The chain joins TRBV28 to TRBJ1-1, with D hard to call. The CDR3 length is 13 residues. CDR1 and CDR2 (germline): MDHEN, SYDVKM. V lost 7 bases and J lost 0, with 9 bases in between. CDR3 sequence (DNA): TGTGCCAGCACCCTGCAATTGAACACTGAAGCTTTCTTT. It is translated as CASTLQLNTEAFF.

There are a few counts of this clonotype. The J gene is TRBJ1-4, the V gene TRBV6-2 or TRBV6-3; 8 positions match TRBD1. The CDR3 sequence is 14 residues long. The germline CDR1 and CDR2 sequences are MNHEY and SVGEGT. Trimming removed 6 bases from V and 8 bases from J; junction bases left unmatched: 8. The CDR3 loop is CASRIQGGGEKLFF. DNA for the CDR3: TGTGCCAGCAGGATACAGGGGGGAGGAGAAAAACTGTTTTTT.

The chain employs TRBV7-3 and TRBJ1-2, with D possibly TRBD1 on 5 matching bases. The V end lost 3 bases, the J end lost 7 bases, and 12 bases lay between the germline ends. The CDR3 runs 13 residues. Germline CDR1 is SGHTA and CDR2 is FQGTGA. The CDR3 bases are TGTGCCAGCAGCTTCGATGAGGGGACTGGCTACACCTTC. It is translated as CASSFDEGTGYTF.

In this sample, this clonotype turned up a few times. The V gene is TRBV20-1, the J gene TRBJ1-4; D is unresolved. The ends were cut back, 6 bases at V and 4 bases at J, with 12 bases in the middle. The CDR3 length is 13 residues. Germline CDR1 is DFQATT and CDR2 is SNEGSKA (reference sequence). Written as DNA, the CDR3 is TGCAGTGCAGCACCCTGGGGTAATGAAAAACTGTTTTTT. Translated, it gives CSAAPWGNEKLFF.

This sequence joins TRBV6-1 and TRBJ2-7; TRBD2 agrees at 7 bases. The V gene end was trimmed by 6 bases and the J gene end by 5 bases; junction bases not matched to a gene: 10. The CDR3 loop spans 14 amino acids. The V gene's germline CDR1 is MNHNS and CDR2 SASEGT. In nucleotides, the CDR3 is TGTGCCAGCAGGACTAGCCGCGTTTCCGACGAGCAGTACTTC. The encoded protein is CASRTSRVSDEQYF.

This chain links TRBV6-2 or TRBV6-3 with TRBJ1-5, with D perhaps matching TRBD1 (5 bases). V was shortened by 7 bases and J by 6 bases, with 19 bases between the two germline ends. The CDR3 has 15 residues. Germline CDR1 reads MNHEY; CDR2 reads SVGEGT. CDR3: CASTKQDRATQPQHF. The CDR3 region has the DNA TGTGCCAGCACAAAACAGGATCGGGCGACTCAGCCCCAGCATTTT.

The chain carries TRBV23-1 and TRBJ2-2, with D maybe TRBD1 (6 bases). TRBV23-1 is an ORF, with its function uncertain. The CDR3 loop spans 13 amino acids. Trimming cost V 2 bases and J 7 bases, with 8 bases left between them. As DNA, the CDR3 is TGCGCCAGCAGTCAAGGACAGATCGGGGAGCTGTTTTTT. This codes for CASSQGQIGELFF.

The genes are TRBV20-1 and TRBJ2-7; a possible D gene is TRBD1 (7 bases). V lost 5 bases to trimming and J lost 2 bases, with 13 bases between them. This CDR3 has 13 amino acids. Per the germline V gene, CDR1 is DFQATT and CDR2 is SNEGSKA (reference sequence). CDR3 DNA: TGCAGTGCTTTAGCGGACAGGCCCTACGAGCAGTACTTC. Amino acids: CSALADRPYEQYF.

This clonotype was counted only a few times. This rearrangement joins TRBV7-8 to TRBJ1-2; no clear D. The CDR3 loop spans 15 amino acids. The V end was cut by 0 bases, the J end by 5 bases, with 13 bases between. Germline V gene lookup returns CDR1 SGHVS and CDR2 FQNEAQ. The CDR3, as DNA: TGTGCCAGCAGCTTAGCGGCCGGGCTTGGGTATGGCTACACCTTC. It translates to CASSLAAGLGYGYTF.

The chain couples TRBV6-2 or TRBV6-3 to TRBJ2-7; 7 bases match TRBD2. V shed 7 bases, J shed 2 bases, and the junction held 11 bases outside the gene matches. The CDR3 covers 15 residues. Looked up from germline, CDR1 is MNHEY and CDR2 is SVGEGT. The chain's CDR3 is CASTKSGAGTYEQYF. The CDR3 region has the DNA TGTGCCAGCACAAAAAGCGGGGCCGGTACCTACGAGCAGTACTTC.

Concerning this clonotype itself: Without the conserved terminal phenylalanine or tryptophan, this CDR3 likely stems from a read error. This chain uses TRBV20-1 with TRBJ1-6; possibly TRBD1 for D (6 bases). Trimming shortened V by 2 bases and J by 10 bases, and 18 bases separated the two germline ends. The germline V gene has CDR1 DFQATT and CDR2 SNEGSKA (reference sequence). The CDR3 is made up of 15 amino acids. CDR3 amino acids: CSARPGTQPGSPLHL. The CDR3 coding sequence is TGCAGTGCTAGACCCGGGACACAGCCAGGCTCACCCCTCCACCTT.

V is TRBV7-9 and J is TRBJ2-7; 10 nucleotides line up with TRBD1. Per the germline V gene, CDR1 is SEHNR and CDR2 is FQNEAQ (reference sequence). Losses at the gene ends were 8 bases for V and 5 bases for J; bases not matched to a gene: 12. There are 15 residues in the CDR3. CDR3 nucleotide sequence: TGTGCCAGCGGCTCCCAGACAGGGGGCATGAACGAGCAGTACTTC. As protein: CASGSQTGGMNEQYF. The variable domain in full, completed from reference TRBV7-9 and TRBJ2-7, reads DTGVSQNPRHKITKRGQNVTFRCDPISEHNRLYWYRQTLGQGPEFLTYFQNEAQLEKSRLLSDRFSAERPKGSFSTLEIQRTEQGDSAMYLCASGSQTGGMNEQYFGPGTRLTVT.

This sequence joins TRBV7-3 and TRBJ2-3, with D possibly TRBD2 on 6 matching bases. Germline V gene sequence: CDR1 SGHTA, CDR2 FQGTGA. The length of the CDR3 is 18 residues. Trimming left V 5 bases short and J 4 bases short, with 25 bases between. The CDR3 spells CASSPHPSEAGVPDTQYF. CDR3 DNA sequence: TGTGCCAGCAGCCCACATCCCTCCGAAGCGGGTGTACCAGATACGCAGTATTTT.

The DNA for the CDR3 is TGTGCCAGCAGTTACCGCGCGGACAGGGTCGATCAGCCCCAGCATTTT. It encodes CASSYRADRVDQPQHF. The chain has TRBV6-5 and TRBJ1-5, with 8 nucleotides matching TRBD1. Germline V gene lookup returns CDR1 MNHEY and CDR2 SVGAGI. Germline trimming cut 2 bases from V and 5 bases from J; bases unmatched to any gene: 8. This CDR3 is 16 amino acids long.

The V gene is TRBV11-3, the J gene TRBJ1-1, with a possible D match to TRBD1 (6 bases). The CDR3 loop spans 17 amino acids. Germline loops: CDR1 SGHNT, CDR2 YENEEA. Trimming shortened V by 4 bases and J by 5 bases, and 23 bases separated the two germline ends. The CDR3 is CASSSRGTLNGRTEAFF. The CDR3 region has the DNA TGTGCCAGCAGCTCTAGGGGGACCCTCAATGGGCGGACTGAAGCTTTCTTT.

This clonotype is deemed large. The chain has TRBV7-2 and TRBJ2-7; D unresolved. Trimming removed 6 bases at V and 6 bases at J, with 15 bases between. Looked up from germline, CDR1 is SGHTA and CDR2 is FQGNSA. The CDR3 runs 13 residues. The CDR3 DNA is TGTGCCAGCAGTGACCCGTCGATCACCGAGCAGTACTTC. Protein sequence: CASSDPSITEQYF.

The chain joins TRBV9 to TRBJ2-7; D perhaps matches TRBD1 (6 bases). Trimming took off 4 bases at V and 7 bases at J, with 21 bases between the two ends. The CDR3 sequence is 15 residues long. Germline lookup yields CDR1 SGDLS and CDR2 YYNGEE. In nucleotides, the CDR3 is TGTGCCAGCAGCTTATCCGGGACAAGCCAGGAAGAGCAGTACTTC. It specifies CASSLSGTSQEEQYF.